The clone carrying this T cell receptor beta chain came up a few times. Its antigen is not known. This sample was taken from a study of CD8 T cells in ankylosing spondylitis. Findings and caveats of the study: Disease-linked clones were CD8+ and relatively rare in peripheral blood. A motif in TCR beta, a set of about eight highly homologous variants, appeared characteristic of ankylosing spondylitis blood. Reactive arthritis synovial fluid and blood were previously reported to contain some motif variants. The clones that were linked to disease were reported to be significantly enriched in matched synovial fluid samples from ankylosing spondylitis patients.

Germline CDR1 and CDR2: SGDLS and YYNGEE. This CDR3 comprises 14 residues. V lost 4 bases, J lost 10 bases, and 10 bases stayed unmatched. 5'-RACE, quantitative and with molecular barcodes, yielded the TCR beta libraries. TCRdb re-analysed the 5' RACE reads in MiXCR, keeping a single row per CDR3 protein. Of fewer than 750,000 distinct CDR3 sequences in the sample, roughly 19% are singletons; the top ten hold 15% to 20%. The receptor was derived from a male donor with ankylosing spondylitis. Material for sequencing was blood, either unsorted or a sorted T cell fraction (not recorded which). V gene TRBV9 combines with J gene TRBJ2-1; 8 bases map to TRBD2. The DNA for the CDR3 is TGTGCCAGCAGCCCTCCGGGACTAGTCACCGAGCAGTTCTTC. It is translated as CASSPPGLVTEQFF.